A selection of T cell receptor beta chains follows, all from one sample in a study of T cell changes during pregnancy in multiple sclerosis. Profiling relied on immunoSEQ multiplex PCR, and the TCRdb table lists in-frame clones only, not all of them. This sample has 55,000 to 70,000 clones, with roughly 90% found just once. The starting material was peripheral blood, obtained after pregnancy. Every receptor here comes from a female donor with multiple sclerosis, enrolled in a pregnancy study. Each CDR3 is given with its conserved first and last residue. Each record gives: D gene, J gene, V gene, CDR3 protein. The D gene is left open where the match is weak.

D: TRBD2; J: TRBJ2-1; V: TRBV18; CDR3: CASSETSGGTYHNEQFF
D: TRBD1; J: TRBJ1-4; V: TRBV11-2; CDR3: CASSSSDRVEGLFF
D: -; J: TRBJ2-1; V: TRBV2; CDR3: CASSILGSFDEQFF
D: -; J: TRBJ1-1; V: TRBV4-3; CDR3: CASSQERRYTEAFF
D: -; J: TRBJ1-1; V: TRBV5-1; CDR3: CASSLEIPGDNTEAFF
D: TRBD1; J: TRBJ2-1; V: TRBV11-3; CDR3: CASSATGADNEQFF
D: -; J: TRBJ1-4; V: TRBV28; CDR3: CASSFPPGSNEKLFF
D: TRBD1; J: TRBJ1-1; V: TRBV11-2; CDR3: CASSSLGTGGFGNTEAFF
D: -; J: TRBJ2-7; V: TRBV4-1; CDR3: CASSQERGYYEQYF
D: -; J: TRBJ2-1; V: TRBV6-4; CDR3: CASSESGQGPVNEQFF
D: -; J: TRBJ1-1; V: TRBV6-4; CDR3: CASSAGTWRSTEAFF
D: -; J: TRBJ2-7; V: TRBV29-1; CDR3: CSVWGGTPASSYEQYF